This TCR beta chain appears in the sequencing data of a study of OX40 agonist ivuxolimab in advanced cancers. For the study at large: Patients were roughly 83% male with ages roughly 23 to 90, mean about 65. Three dose-escalation patients had partial responses: one with hepatocellular carcinoma and two with cutaneous melanoma.

Generated by immunoSEQ multiplex PCR, the TCRdb table keeps only in-frame clones and is missing some. The sample consists of 50,000 to 80,000 clones, 80% to 90% of them appearing once. Samples were taken at baseline and on day 1 of cycles 4 and 7. Specimen: CD4+ or CD8+ T cells sorted from blood, collected in a trial of the OX40 agonist ivuxolimab. This receptor was obtained from an adult with an advanced solid tumor such as melanoma, head and neck, liver or kidney cancer.

The CDR3 bases are TGTGCCATCAGTGCTGGGAGAGCCGTGAACAATGAGCAGTTCTTC. Protein product: CAISAGRAVNNEQFF. The V and J genes are TRBV10-3 and TRBJ2-1; D is perhaps TRBD2 (5 bases). This CDR3 contains 15 residues. Germline CDR1 reads ENHRY; CDR2 reads SYGVKD. V gave up 4 bases and J gave up 5 bases, with 15 bases separating them.